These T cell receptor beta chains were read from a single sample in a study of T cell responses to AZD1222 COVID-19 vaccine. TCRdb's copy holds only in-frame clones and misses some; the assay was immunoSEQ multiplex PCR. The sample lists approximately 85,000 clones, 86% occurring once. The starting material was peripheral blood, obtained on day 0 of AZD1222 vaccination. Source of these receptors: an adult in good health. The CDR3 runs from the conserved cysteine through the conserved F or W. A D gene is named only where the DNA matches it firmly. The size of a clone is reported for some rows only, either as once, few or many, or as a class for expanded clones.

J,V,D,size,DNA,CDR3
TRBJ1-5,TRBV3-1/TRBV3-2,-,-,TGTGCCAGCAGCCAAGATATGGGTAATCAGCCCCAGCATTTT,CASSQDMGNQPQHF
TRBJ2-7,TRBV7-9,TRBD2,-,TGTGCCAGCAGCTCCTCAGCGGGAGGCCCTTTTGTCGAGCAGTACTTC,CASSSSAGGPFVEQYF
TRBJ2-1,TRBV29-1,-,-,TGCAGCGTGCGGCAGGGGTACAATGAGCAGTTCTTC,CSVRQGYNEQFF
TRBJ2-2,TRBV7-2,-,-,TGTGCCAGCAGCTTAAGGGCGGTCCCGAACACCGGGGAGCTGTTTTTT,CASSLRAVPNTGELFF
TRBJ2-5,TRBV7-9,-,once,TGTGCCAGCAGCCCCCGACTGAACCAAGAGACCCAGTACTTC,CASSPRLNQETQYF
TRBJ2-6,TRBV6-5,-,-,TGTGCCAGCGGCGTTCGGGAGCCTGGGGCCAACGTCCTGACTTTC,CASGVREPGANVLTF
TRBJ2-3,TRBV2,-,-,TGTGCCAGCAGTGAACAGCACCCCTCCACAGATACGCAGTATTTT,CASSEQHPSTDTQYF
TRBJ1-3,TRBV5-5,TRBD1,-,TGTGCCAGCAGCTTGGCGGGGACAGGGGGAACAAACACCATATATTTT,CASSLAGTGGTNTIYF
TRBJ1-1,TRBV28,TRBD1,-,TGTGCCAGCACCCGAGGACAGGGGAACACTGAAGCTTTCTTT,CASTRGQGNTEAFF
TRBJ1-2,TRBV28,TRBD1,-,TGTGCCAGCAGCTCAAACAGGGGGCTCGACTATGGCTACACCTTC,CASSSNRGLDYGYTF
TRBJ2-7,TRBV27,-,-,TGTGCCAGCAGTCCCCGTCCCCCTGCTTATACCTACGAGCAGTACTTC,CASSPRPPAYTYEQYF
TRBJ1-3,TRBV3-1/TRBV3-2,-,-,TGTGCCAGCAGCCAAGCTTACGGACTCTCTGGAAACACCATATATTTT,CASSQAYGLSGNTIYF
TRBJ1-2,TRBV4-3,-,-,TGCGCCAGCAGCCAGAAAATTGGGTATGGCTACACCTTC,CASSQKIGYGYTF
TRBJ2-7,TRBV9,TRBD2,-,TGTGCCAGCAGCGTAGAAGCGGGGGGCCGACGGGAGCAGTACTTC,CASSVEAGGRREQYF
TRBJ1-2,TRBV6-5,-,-,TGTGCCAGCGCCAGAACAGCTGTAAGTTATGGCTACACCTTC,CASARTAVSYGYTF
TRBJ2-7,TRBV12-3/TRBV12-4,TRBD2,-,TGTGCCAGCAGGTTGAGCGGGAGTGGCGAGCAGTACTTC,CASRLSGSGEQYF
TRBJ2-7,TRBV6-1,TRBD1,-,TGTGCCAGCAGTGAAATTTTCACAGGGGGAGGTGAGCAGTACTTC,CASSEIFTGGGEQYF
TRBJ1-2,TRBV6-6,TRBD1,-,TGTGCCAGCAGCTCGGGACAGGGCTATGGCTACACCTTC,CASSSGQGYGYTF
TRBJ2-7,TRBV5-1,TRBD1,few,TGCGCCAGCAGCTCCTCGGGACAGGGTACGACCTACGAGCAGTACTTC,CASSSSGQGTTYEQYF
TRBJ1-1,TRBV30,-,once,TGTGCCTGTCATTTCGGCACTGAAGCTTTCTTT,CACHFGTEAFF
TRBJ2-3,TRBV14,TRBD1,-,TGTGCCAGCAGCCAGGGACAGAGCACAGATACGCAGTATTTT,CASSQGQSTDTQYF
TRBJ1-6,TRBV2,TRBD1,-,TGTGCCAGCAGTCAACCCAGGACAGGGGGTGTCTCACCCCTCCACTTT,CASSQPRTGGVSPLHF
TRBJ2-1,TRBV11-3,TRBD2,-,TGTGCCAGCAGCTTAGGGGGGACTAGCGGGAGGGGTGATGAGCAGTTCTTC,CASSLGGTSGRGDEQFF
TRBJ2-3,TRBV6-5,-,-,TGTGCCAGCAGTTCACTGCCACCGCCCACAGATACGCAGTATTTT,CASSSLPPPTDTQYF
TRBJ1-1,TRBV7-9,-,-,TGTGCCAGCAGCCCACACCACAGGGATTCGGGGGGGAACACTGAAGCTTTCTTT,CASSPHHRDSGGNTEAFF
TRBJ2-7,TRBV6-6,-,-,TGTGCCAGCAGTTACGTAAGACAGGGGAGGGACGAGCAGTACTTC,CASSYVRQGRDEQYF
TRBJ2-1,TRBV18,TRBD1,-,TGTGCCAGCTCATCCCCGGGACAGGGGGCCAACAATGAGCAGTTCTTC,CASSSPGQGANNEQFF
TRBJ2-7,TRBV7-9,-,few,TGTGCCAGCAGCTTTACGCCCACGGGGCTCGAGCAGTACTTC,CASSFTPTGLEQYF
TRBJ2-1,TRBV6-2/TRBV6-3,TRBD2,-,TGTGCCAGCAGTAGGACTAGTGGAGTTAATGAGCAGTTCTTC,CASSRTSGVNEQFF
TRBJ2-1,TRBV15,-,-,TGTGCCACCAGCAGCCCAAGGGGGTTGCGGGGACCTAGGGACAATGAGCAGTTCTTC,CATSSPRGLRGPRDNEQFF
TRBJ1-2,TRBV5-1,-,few,TGCGCCAGCAGCTCGGGGACTGAGAGCTATGGCTACACCTTC,CASSSGTESYGYTF
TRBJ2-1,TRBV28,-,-,TGTGCCAGCAGTTCCACTTACGGGAACAACGGTATCAATGAGCAGTTCTTC,CASSSTYGNNGINEQFF
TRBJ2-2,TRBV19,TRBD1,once,TGTGCCAGTAGTACCTATCGGGACAGTCGTACCGGGGAGCTGTTTTTT,CASSTYRDSRTGELFF
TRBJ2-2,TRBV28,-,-,TGTGCCAGCAGTGGAACCACAGGGGGGGTCCGTCACACCGGGGAGCTGTTTTTT,CASSGTTGGVRHTGELFF
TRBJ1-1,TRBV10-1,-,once,TGCGCCAGCAGCCCCGACGGGAGGGCTGAAGCTTTCTTT,CASSPDGRAEAFF
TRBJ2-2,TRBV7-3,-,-,TGTGCCAGCAGCGAACAGGGATCGGGCACCGGGGAGCTGTTTTTT,CASSEQGSGTGELFF
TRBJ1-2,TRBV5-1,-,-,TGCGCCAGCAGCTTGTCTGGCTTCGGCTACACCTTC,CASSLSGFGYTF
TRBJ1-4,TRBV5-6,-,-,TGTGCCAGCAGCTTAGGACATCTCGGTGGAAAACTGTTTTTT,CASSLGHLGGKLFF
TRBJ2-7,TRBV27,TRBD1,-,TGTGCCAGCCGGACAGGGGCCTTTCCCTACGAGCAGTACTTC,CASRTGAFPYEQYF
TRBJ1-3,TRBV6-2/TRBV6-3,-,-,TGTGCCAGCAGTGGTCCTGGAAACACCATATATTTT,CASSGPGNTIYF
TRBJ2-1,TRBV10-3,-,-,TGTGCCATCAGTGAGTCGATAACAGGGCATGAGCAGTTCTTC,CAISESITGHEQFF
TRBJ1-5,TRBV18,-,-,TGTGCCAGCTCACCACCTGGGGGAAGGGGCGGTCAGCCCCAGCATTTT,CASSPPGGRGGQPQHF
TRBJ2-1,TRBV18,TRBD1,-,TGTGCCAGCTCACCCCAAGACAGGGGGCATGAGCAGTTCTTC,CASSPQDRGHEQFF